Listed here are 8 T cell receptor beta chains from one sample, sequenced in a study of identical twins. TCRdb called the 5' RACE reads again in MiXCR, with one record for every CDR3 protein. This sample has about 700,000 distinct CDR3 sequences, with roughly 6.2% found just once. Sequencing was done on a sample of naive T cells sorted from blood. The receptor set was obtained from a man aged 18 to 29 in good health.

This chain connects TRBV11-2 to TRBJ2-1; D gene uncertain. Germline loops: CDR1 SGHAT, CDR2 FQNNGV. The CDR3 runs to 13 residues. Trimming left V 0 bases short and J 9 bases short, with 9 bases between. CDR3: CASSLDLWGEQFF. As DNA, the CDR3 is TGTGCCAGCAGCTTAGATCTATGGGGTGAGCAGTTCTTC.

Regarding this clonotype: The junction differs from germline at one of its ends, possibly a read error. The chain uses TRBV7-3 and TRBJ1-6; 10 positions match TRBD1. Germline V lookup: CDR1 SGHTA, CDR2 FQGTGA. This CDR3 spans 16 amino acids. Here the CDR3 DNA reads TGTGCCAGCAGCGTAACCGACGGGACAGGGGATGTCCCCCTCCACTTT. The encoded protein is CASSVTDGTGDVPLHF.

This clonotype was detected ten times or more. The V and J genes are TRBV5-1 and TRBJ2-1; 13 bases line up with TRBD2. This CDR3 has 16 amino acids. CDR1 is SGHRS and CDR2 is YFSETQ in the germline V gene. Trimming at V came to 4 bases and at J to 7 bases, leaving 8 bases not matched to a gene. CDR3 protein: CASSIGLAGDRNEQFF. CDR3 nucleotides: TGCGCCAGCAGCATAGGACTAGCGGGAGATAGGAATGAGCAGTTCTTC. Full variable domain (missing parts from reference TRBV5-1 and TRBJ2-1): KAGVTQTPRYLIKTRGQQVTLSCSPISGHRSVSWYQQTPGQGLQFLFEYFSETQRNKGNFPGRFSGRQFSNSRSEMNVSTLELGDSALYLCASSIGLAGDRNEQFFGPGTRLTVL.

The table lists this clonotype with a few counts. V and J are TRBV21-1 and TRBJ1-5; TRBD1 is the table's D call, not checked against the DNA. TRBV21-1 is noted as a pseudogene. This CDR3 has 16 residues. The CDR3 spells CASSKGDRPSNQPQHF. In nucleotides, the CDR3 is TGTGCCAGCAGCAAAGGGGACAGACCTAGCAATCAGCCCCAGCATTTT.

This clonotype was observed at least ten times. The chain couples TRBV5-1 to TRBJ2-2; tentatively, D is TRBD1 (5 bases). Trimming pared 5 bases from V and 0 bases from J, leaving 11 bases between. This CDR3 is built from 15 residues. CDR1 SGHRS and CDR2 YFSETQ come from the germline V gene. In DNA, the CDR3 is TGCGCCAGCAGAATCGACAGCGCGAACACCGGGGAGCTGTTTTTT. As protein: CASRIDSANTGELFF. Full variable domain (missing parts from reference TRBV5-1 and TRBJ2-2): KAGVTQTPRYLIKTRGQQVTLSCSPISGHRSVSWYQQTPGQGLQFLFEYFSETQRNKGNFPGRFSGRQFSNSRSEMNVSTLELGDSALYLCASRIDSANTGELFFGEGSRLTVL.

In its sample, this clonotype was seen many times. The chain uses TRBV6-1 and TRBJ2-2; a weak D match, TRBD2 (6 bases). Germline V gene sequence: CDR1 MNHNS, CDR2 SASEGT. This CDR3 has 14 amino acids. V lost 7 bases and J 6 bases, leaving 15 bases between the germline ends. The CDR3 spells CASTAGTRPGELFF. The CDR3 DNA reads TGTGCCAGCACTGCCGGGACTCGGCCCGGGGAGCTGTTTTTT.

The rearrangement links TRBV5-6 to TRBJ2-7; TRBD2 matches 10 bases. This CDR3 contains 17 residues. Germline CDR1 reads SGHDT; CDR2 reads YYEEEE. Trimming took 0 bases from V and 2 from J; bases not matched to a gene: 8. CDR3 sequence (DNA): TGTGCCAGCAGCTTGGGTTCAGAGCGGGAGGGACCCTACGAGCAGTACGTC. Its protein product is CASSLGSEREGPYEQYV.

This clonotype has just a few counts. The CDR3 spells CASRDGLTYEQYF. The CDR3 DNA reads TGCGCCAGCAGGGATGGTCTGACCTACGAGCAGTACTTC. The chain is built from TRBV5-1 and TRBJ2-7; D remains ambiguous. Germline CDR1 is SGHRS and CDR2 is YFSETQ. The length of the CDR3 is 13 residues. V lost 5 bases, J lost 2 bases, and 11 bases lay in between.